This TCR beta chain appears in the sequencing data of a study of control samples from healthy donors and cancer patients. TCRdb keeps only in-frame clones here, not all; method: immunoSEQ multiplex PCR. The data contain fewer than 85,000 clones, around 91% of them singletons. There are 14 residues in the CDR3. CDR1 and CDR2 from the germline V gene are SGHAT and FQNNGV. Trimming pared 5 bases from V and 4 bases from J, leaving 12 bases between. The sequenced material came from blood. This chain joins TRBV11-2 and TRBJ1-3; D is possibly TRBD1 (5 bases). The sequence was collected from a man younger than 45 in good health. The CDR3 nucleotides read TGTGCCAGCAGCGCGTTGGGGACCGGAAACACCATATATTTT. Its translation is CASSALGTGNTIYF.